This TCR beta chain was obtained from a study of kidney transplant recipient with SARS-CoV-2 infection. CDR3 length: 12 residues. V dropped 5 bases and J dropped 10 bases, with 9 bases sitting between them. TCRdb processed the reads anew with MiXCR; each CDR3 protein has one entry. The sample has fewer than 250,000 distinct CDR3 sequences; around 30% are singletons. This clonotype was detected ten times or more. The chain is built from TRBV12-3 or TRBV12-4 and TRBJ1-6; TRBD1 is a possible D gene (5 bases). The sample consisted of a blood sample, taken at baseline and around day 120 from a kidney transplant recipient. This clonotype was sampled from a male patient aged 25-45 years who had COVID-19 and was a kidney transplant recipient. The graft donor may have contributed some T cells. CDR3: CASSQGDSPLHF. The DNA of the CDR3 is TGTGCCAGCAGTCAGGGTGACTCACCCCTCCACTTT.